This T cell receptor beta chain appears in the sequencing data of a study of OX40 agonist ivuxolimab in advanced cancers. The study sampled blood at baseline, cycle 4 day 1, and cycle 7 day 1. This clone was seen once. Its specificity is unknown. General observations from the study: There were also nonresponders showing low normalized T-cell clonal expansion. Among the lowest peripheral clonal expansion occurred in 0.1-3.0 mg/kg partial responders.

Germline lookup yields CDR1 ENHRY and CDR2 SYGVKD. The length of the CDR3 is 19 residues. V lost 2 bases and J lost 2; bases outside the gene matches: 15. Only in-frame clones appear in the TCRdb table, and some are missing; sequencing was by immunoSEQ multiplex PCR. In the table there are tens of thousands of clones, around nine tenths of which are singletons. This rearrangement joins TRBV10-3 to TRBJ2-3; 8 bases map to TRBD2. The clonotype was recovered from an adult with an advanced solid tumor such as melanoma, head and neck, liver or kidney cancer. This material consisted of CD4+ or CD8+ T cells sorted from blood, taken in a trial of the OX40 agonist ivuxolimab. The CDR3, as DNA: TGTGCCATCAGTGAGGGTCAGCGGGGGTCGCACCATTACACAGATACGCAGTATTTT. Protein: CAISEGQRGSHHYTDTQYF.